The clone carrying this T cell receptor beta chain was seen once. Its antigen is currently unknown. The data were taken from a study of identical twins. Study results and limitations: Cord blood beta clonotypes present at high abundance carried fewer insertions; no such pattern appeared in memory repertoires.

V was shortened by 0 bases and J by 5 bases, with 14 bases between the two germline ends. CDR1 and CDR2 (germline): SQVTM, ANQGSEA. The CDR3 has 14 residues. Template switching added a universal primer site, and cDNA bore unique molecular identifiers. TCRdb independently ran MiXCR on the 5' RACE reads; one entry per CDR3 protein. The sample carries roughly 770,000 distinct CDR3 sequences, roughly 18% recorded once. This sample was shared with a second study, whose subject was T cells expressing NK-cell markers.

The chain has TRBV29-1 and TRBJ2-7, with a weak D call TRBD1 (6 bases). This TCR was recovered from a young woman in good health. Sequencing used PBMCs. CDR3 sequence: CSVEDEQGGDEQYF. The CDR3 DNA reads TGCAGCGTTGAAGATGAACAGGGCGGTGACGAGCAGTACTTC.